This TCR beta chain was captured in a study of blood T cell repertoires in COVID-19. Study overall: T cells, B-cell-depleted T cells, or PBMCs provided the cDNA or gDNA that served as material.

This table comes from immunoSEQ multiplex PCR, and its TCRdb copy is limited to in-frame clones, with some not included. The data contain over 350,000 clones, roughly 89% of them singletons. V was trimmed by 5 bases and J by 1 base, leaving 4 bases between them. The CDR3 is 13 residues long. The germline V gene encodes CDR1 KGHDR and CDR2 SFDVKD. The chain employs TRBV24-1 and TRBJ2-2; D is undetermined. This clonotype was sampled from a woman aged 45 to 65 who had recovered from COVID-19. Sequenced input: PBMCs or T cells enriched from blood (not recorded which). CDR3 bases: TGTGCCACCAGTGCCCAGAACACCGGGGAGCTGTTTTTT. Encoded protein: CATSAQNTGELFF.